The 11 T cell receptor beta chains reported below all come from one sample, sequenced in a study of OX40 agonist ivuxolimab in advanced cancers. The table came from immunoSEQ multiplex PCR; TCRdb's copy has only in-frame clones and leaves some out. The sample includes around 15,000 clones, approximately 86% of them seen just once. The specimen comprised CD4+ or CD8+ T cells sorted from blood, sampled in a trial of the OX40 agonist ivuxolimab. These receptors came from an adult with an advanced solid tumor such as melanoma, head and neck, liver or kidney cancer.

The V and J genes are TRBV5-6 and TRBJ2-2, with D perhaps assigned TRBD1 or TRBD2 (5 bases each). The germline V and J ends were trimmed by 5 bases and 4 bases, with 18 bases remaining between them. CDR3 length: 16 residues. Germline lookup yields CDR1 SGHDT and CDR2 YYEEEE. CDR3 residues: CASSLGTASGTGELFF. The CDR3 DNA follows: TGTGCCAGCAGTCTGGGGACGGCTTCAGGCACCGGGGAGCTGTTTTTT.

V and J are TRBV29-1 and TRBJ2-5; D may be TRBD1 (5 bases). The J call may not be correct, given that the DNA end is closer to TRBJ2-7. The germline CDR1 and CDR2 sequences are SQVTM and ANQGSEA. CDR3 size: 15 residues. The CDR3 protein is CSVGGRRSKTYEQYF. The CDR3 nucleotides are TGCAGCGTTGGGGGCCGACGCTCCAAGACCTACGAGCAGTACTTC.

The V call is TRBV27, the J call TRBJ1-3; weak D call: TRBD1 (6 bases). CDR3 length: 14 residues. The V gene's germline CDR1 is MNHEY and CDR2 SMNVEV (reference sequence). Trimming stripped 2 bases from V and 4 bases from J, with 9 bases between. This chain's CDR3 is CASSLGGRGNTIYF. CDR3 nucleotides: TGTGCCAGCAGTTTAGGGGGGCGAGGAAACACCATATATTTT.

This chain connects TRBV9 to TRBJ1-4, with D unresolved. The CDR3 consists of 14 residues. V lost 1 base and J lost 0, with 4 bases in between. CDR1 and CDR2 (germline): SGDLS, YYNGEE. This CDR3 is CASSVFPTNEKLFF. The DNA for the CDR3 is TGTGCCAGCAGCGTATTCCCAACTAATGAAAAACTGTTTTTT. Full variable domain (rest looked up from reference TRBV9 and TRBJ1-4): DSGVTQTPKHLITATGQRVTLRCSPRSGDLSVYWYQQSLDQGLQFLIQYYNGEERAKGNILERFSAQQFPDLHSELNLSSLELGDSALYFCASSVFPTNEKLFFGSGTQLSVL.

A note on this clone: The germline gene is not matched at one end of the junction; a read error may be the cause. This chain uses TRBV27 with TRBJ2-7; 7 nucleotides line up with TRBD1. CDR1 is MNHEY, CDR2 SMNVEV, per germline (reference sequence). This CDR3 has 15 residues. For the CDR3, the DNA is TGTGTCAGCAGTTTCAAGGGGGCTTCAACCTACGAGCAGTACTTC. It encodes CVSSFKGASTYEQYF.

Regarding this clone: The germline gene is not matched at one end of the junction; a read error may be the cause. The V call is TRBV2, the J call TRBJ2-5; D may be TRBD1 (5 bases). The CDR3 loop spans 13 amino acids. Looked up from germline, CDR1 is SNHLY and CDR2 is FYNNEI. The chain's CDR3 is CASNPTDQGTQYF. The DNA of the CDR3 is TGTGCCAGCAATCCGACAGATCAAGGGACCCAGTACTTC.

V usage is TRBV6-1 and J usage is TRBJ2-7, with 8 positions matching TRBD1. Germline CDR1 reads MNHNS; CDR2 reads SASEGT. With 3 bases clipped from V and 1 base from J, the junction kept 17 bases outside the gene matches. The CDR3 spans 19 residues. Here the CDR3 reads CASSEDRAISRTKSYEQYF. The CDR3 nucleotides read TGTGCCAGCAGTGAGGACAGGGCTATTTCTAGGACTAAATCCTACGAGCAGTACTTC.

CDR3 region: CAISKGSEQFF. CDR3 DNA: TGTGCCATCAGCAAGGGGTCGGAGCAGTTCTTC. V gene TRBV10-3 combines with J gene TRBJ2-1; D may be TRBD1 (5 bases). V shed 6 bases and J shed 10 bases, with 10 bases lying between them. Germline values: CDR1 ENHRY, CDR2 SYGVKD. This CDR3 has 11 residues.

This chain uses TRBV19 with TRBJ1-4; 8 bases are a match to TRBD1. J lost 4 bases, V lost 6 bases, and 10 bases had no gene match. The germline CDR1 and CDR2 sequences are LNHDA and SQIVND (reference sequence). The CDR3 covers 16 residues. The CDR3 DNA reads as TGTGCCAGTAGCACGGACAGGGCATTTAATAATGAAAAACTGTTTTTT. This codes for CASSTDRAFNNEKLFF.

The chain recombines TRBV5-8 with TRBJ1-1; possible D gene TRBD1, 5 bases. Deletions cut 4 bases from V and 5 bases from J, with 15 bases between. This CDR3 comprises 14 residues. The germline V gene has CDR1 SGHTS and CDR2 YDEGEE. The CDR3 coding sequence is TGTGCCAGCAGCCCCCCTCGGGGGGAGACTGAAGCTTTCTTT. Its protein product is CASSPPRGETEAFF.

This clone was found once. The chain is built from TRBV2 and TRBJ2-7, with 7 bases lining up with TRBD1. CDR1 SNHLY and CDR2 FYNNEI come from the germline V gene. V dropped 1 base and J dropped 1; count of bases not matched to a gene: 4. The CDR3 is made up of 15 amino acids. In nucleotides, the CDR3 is TGTGCCAGCAGTGAAGACAGGGGCATATCCTACGAGCAGTACTTC. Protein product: CASSEDRGISYEQYF.